These T cell receptor beta chains were read from a single sample in a study of T-cell memory formation after mild COVID-19. One entry per CDR3 protein, called by TCRdb with MiXCR from the 5' RACE reads. The data contain approximately 400,000 distinct CDR3 sequences, approximately 24% of them singletons. The sequencing input was PBMCs or a T cell subset sorted from them (not recorded which). Receptor source: an adult woman who had mild COVID-19 (a few samples of this study predate the infection). Cell type and time point are not known. The CDR3 runs from the conserved cysteine through the conserved F or W. A D gene is named only where the DNA matches it firmly. Expanded clones are given a class, and other clones once, few, many or no size at all.

>TRBV5-1|TRBD2|TRBJ2-7|16|.
CASSNTAGGAPYEQYF
TGCGCCAGCAGCAACACAGCGGGGGGAGCCCCCTACGAGCAGTACTTC
>TRBV18|.|TRBJ1-1|15|.
CASRKTGWGNTEAFF
TGTGCCAGCCGCAAGACGGGGTGGGGGAACACTGAAGCTTTCTTT
>TRBV29-1|.|TRBJ2-1|14|few
CSGSGTYPYNEQFF
TGCAGCGGTTCCGGGACCTATCCCTACAATGAGCAGTTCTTC
>TRBV5-1|.|TRBJ2-3|15|.
CASSLADSLTDTQYF
TGCGCCAGCAGCTTGGCAGACAGCCTGACAGATACGCAGTATTTT
>TRBV12-3/TRBV12-4|.|TRBJ2-5|13|.
CASSFVGSPVRYF
TGTGCCAGCAGTTTTGTGGGCAGCCCGGTTAGATACTTC
>TRBV20-1|TRBD1|TRBJ1-5|15|.
CSARAAGTGAHPAHF
TGCAGTGCTAGAGCCGCCGGGACAGGGGCCCACCCTGCGCATTTT
>TRBV7-2|TRBD1|TRBJ2-3|13|few
CASSGQARDTQYF
TGTGCCAGCAGCGGACAGGCCCGGGATACGCAGTATTTT
>TRBV12-3/TRBV12-4|.|TRBJ1-3|12|few
CASSSGINTIYF
TGTGCCAGCAGTTCGGGGATAAACACCATATATTTT
>TRBV15|TRBD2|TRBJ2-5|17|.
CATSRDPRTSGQETQYF
TGTGCCACCAGCAGAGATCCCAGGACTAGCGGACAAGAGACCCAGTACTTC
>TRBV4-1|TRBD2|TRBJ2-3|15|.
CASSRSSGGGDTQYF
TGCGCCAGCAGCCGGTCTAGCGGGGGAGGAGATACGCAGTATTTT
>TRBV12-3/TRBV12-4|.|TRBJ1-2|15|.
CASSDTPSVGAGYTF
TGTGCCAGCAGTGATACACCGTCCGTCGGGGCTGGCTACACCTTC
>TRBV6-5|TRBD2|TRBJ2-7|15|.
CASSYRRGGIHEQYF
TGTGCCAGCAGTTACAGGCGGGGGGGCATCCACGAGCAGTACTTC
>TRBV24-1|TRBD2|TRBJ2-5|15|many
CATSAQAGVSETQYF
TGTGCCACCAGTGCACAAGCGGGAGTTTCGGAGACCCAGTACTTC
>TRBV6-2/TRBV6-3|.|TRBJ2-7|11|.
CASSYPAEQYF
TGTGCCAGCAGTTATCCGGCCGAGCAGTACTTC
>TRBV24-1|TRBD1|TRBJ2-1|12|few
CATSDLPGQVIF
TGTGCCACCAGTGATTTACCCGGACAGGTGATCTTC
>TRBV12-3/TRBV12-4|.|TRBJ1-5|14|.
CASRRSDSNQPQHF
TGTGCCAGCAGGCGGTCGGATAGCAATCAGCCCCAGCATTTT
>TRBV20-1|TRBD2|TRBJ2-7|14|few
CSAEPGLVTGEQYF
TGCAGTGCTGAACCGGGACTAGTGACCGGCGAGCAGTACTTC
>TRBV18|.|TRBJ1-1|13|few
CASSLSGPAEAFF
TGTGCCAGCTCCCTAAGTGGGCCAGCTGAAGCTTTCTTT
>TRBV15|TRBD2|TRBJ2-1|15|.
CATSNVVAGDFEQFF
TGTGCCACCAGCAACGTGGTAGCGGGAGATTTTGAGCAGTTCTTC
>TRBV7-6|TRBD1|TRBJ2-3|15|.
CASSETGGTTDTQYF
TGTGCCAGCAGCGAAACAGGGGGCACGACAGATACGCAGTATTTT
>TRBV9|.|TRBJ2-3|15|few
CASSGSGDPTDTQYF
TGTGCCAGCAGCGGCTCGGGAGACCCCACAGATACGCAGTATTTT
>TRBV7-6|.|TRBJ2-7|15|few
CASSPRPLARNEQYF
TGTGCCAGCAGCCCCCGCCCCTTGGCGCGGAACGAGCAGTACTTC
>TRBV4-2|TRBD2|TRBJ2-3|18|.
CASSQGPAGGSSTDTQYF
TGTGCCAGCAGCCAAGGCCCAGCGGGGGGAAGTAGCACAGATACGCAGTATTTT
>TRBV7-8|TRBD2|TRBJ2-3|16|few
CASSLAERGPTDTQYF
TGTGCCAGCAGCTTAGCGGAGCGGGGCCCCACAGATACGCAGTATTTT
>TRBV29-1|TRBD1|TRBJ2-3|15|.
CSVVVGGARSDTQYF
TGCAGCGTCGTTGTAGGGGGCGCGAGGTCAGATACGCAGTATTTT
>TRBV7-3|.|TRBJ2-2|14|few
CASSPTTNTGELFF
TGTGCCAGCAGCCCTACTACGAACACCGGGGAGCTGTTTTTT
>TRBV28|.|TRBJ2-5|14|.
CASSFGSGEETQYF
TGTGCCAGCAGTTTTGGGTCGGGAGAAGAGACCCAGTACTTC
>TRBV10-3|.|TRBJ2-3|12|.
CAISDSLGTQYF
TGTGCCATCAGTGATTCCTTGGGTACGCAGTATTTT
>TRBV7-9|.|TRBJ1-5|15|few
CASIQYPGSNQPQHF
TGTGCCAGCATCCAATACCCGGGCAGCAATCAGCCCCAGCATTTT
>TRBV5-1|TRBD1|TRBJ2-7|14|.
CASSLGQEPYEQYF
TGCGCCAGCAGCCTGGGACAGGAACCCTACGAGCAGTACTTC
>TRBV24-1|TRBD2|TRBJ2-1|15|.
CATSDMASGSNEQFF
TGTGCCACCAGTGATATGGCTAGCGGGAGCAATGAGCAGTTCTTC
>TRBV20-1|TRBD2|TRBJ2-3|14|few
CSATNFRGGDTQYF
TGCAGTGCTACTAACTTCCGGGGGGGCGATACGCAGTATTTT